Sequencing of this T cell receptor beta chain was carried out in a study of cytomegalovirus exposure and HLA in healthy donors. Study-level background: Earlier, 95 million to 140 million unique TCR beta sequences were recovered from 200 million or so T cells by an analysis. The early release's HLA-typed donors yielded 78 million or so unique TCRs.

V dropped 0 bases and J dropped 2; count of bases not matched to a gene: 8. Germline V gene data show CDR1 as SGHRS and CDR2 as YFSETQ. The CDR3 loop spans 17 amino acids. Primers for the PCR totalled 60 Vbeta and 13 Jbeta. Libraries were prepared by immunoSEQ multiplex PCR; TCRdb keeps only in-frame clonotypes and omits some of them. In the table there are more than 200,000 clones, approximately 83% of which are singletons. General study findings and limits: Accurate HLA-A and HLA-B prediction from TCR beta sequences was reported for most subjects. In a later analysis, V- and J-gene trimming of beta chains associated with a DCLRE1C missense variant, replicated independently.

Of note for this clone: The target antigen is unknown.

This clonotype was obtained from a girl aged 5 to 17 in good health and CMV-seronegative. The gene calls are TRBV5-1 and TRBJ2-1, with 7 bases matching TRBD1. Sequencing was carried out using PBMCs. CDR3: CASSLASGQLTYNEQFF. CDR3 bases: TGCGCCAGCAGCTTGGCCTCGGGACAGCTGACCTACAATGAGCAGTTCTTC. The full variable domain, rest sourced from reference TRBV5-1 and TRBJ2-1, is KAGVTQTPRYLIKTRGQQVTLSCSPISGHRSVSWYQQTPGQGLQFLFEYFSETQRNKGNFPGRFSGRQFSNSRSEMNVSTLELGDSALYLCASSLASGQLTYNEQFFGPGTRLTVL.